These 5 T cell receptor beta chains were all obtained from the same sample, sequenced in a study of cytotoxic CD8 clonotypes in ibrutinib-treated CLL. Clones were sequenced by immunoSEQ multiplex PCR, and TCRdb holds only the in-frame ones, with some missing. Among tens of thousands of clones listed, 60% to 75% were seen once. The sample was PBMCs, taken after 12 months of ibrutinib treatment. Every receptor here comes from a human donor with chronic lymphocytic leukemia.

V is TRBV7-6 and J is TRBJ2-1; 9 nucleotides match TRBD2. This CDR3 comprises 16 residues. Trimming at V came to 6 bases and at J to 3 bases, leaving 9 bases not matched to a gene. Germline CDR1 SGHVS, CDR2 FNYEAQ. The CDR3 loop is CASSPAGLAYYNEQFF. The CDR3 region has the DNA TGTGCCAGCAGTCCCGCCGGACTAGCGTACTACAATGAGCAGTTCTTC.

This chain links TRBV5-1 with TRBJ1-5; 8 bases are shared with TRBD1. CDR3 length equals 17 residues. V gave up 4 bases and J gave up 1 base; unmatched junction bases: 10. Germline V gene sequence: CDR1 SGHRS, CDR2 YFSETQ. The CDR3 is CASSPYPDRGSNQPQHF. The CDR3 DNA follows: TGCGCCAGCAGCCCCTACCCCGACAGGGGAAGCAATCAGCCCCAGCATTTT.

CDR3 coding DNA: TGCAGCGTCCGAATACACTCGCAGTCAGAGTACCAAGAGACCCAGTACTTC. Amino acid sequence: CSVRIHSQSEYQETQYF. This rearrangement joins TRBV29-1 to TRBJ2-5; no clear D gene. V gave up 6 bases and J gave up 0 bases, with 23 bases separating them. In germline, CDR1 is SQVTM, CDR2 ANQGSEA. The CDR3 extends over 17 amino acids.

This chain connects TRBV6-6 to TRBJ1-2; maybe TRBD1 (5 bases). Germline CDR1 is MNHNY and CDR2 is SVGAGI (reference sequence). Trimming cost V 6 bases and J 6 bases, with 14 bases left between them. The CDR3 sequence is 13 residues long. The CDR3: CASRQALADGYTF. The CDR3 nucleotides are TGTGCCAGCAGACAGGCCTTGGCCGATGGCTACACCTTC.

The chain is built from TRBV7-9 and TRBJ2-5; D uncertain. This CDR3 is 15 amino acids long. In germline, CDR1 is SEHNR, CDR2 FQNEAQ (reference sequence). V lost 7 bases and J 5 bases, leaving 20 bases between the germline ends. CDR3 loop: CASKSSDRFWETQYF. CDR3 bases: TGTGCCAGCAAATCATCCGACCGGTTTTGGGAGACCCAGTACTTC.